One TCR beta chain is described in this entry. Trimming pared 9 bases from V and 5 bases from J, leaving 14 bases between. The CDR3 extends over 13 amino acids. The germline CDR1 and CDR2 sequences are SNHLY and FYNNEI. The sample belongs to a study of blood T cell repertoires in COVID-19. Profiling relied on immunoSEQ multiplex PCR, and the TCRdb table lists in-frame clones only, not all of them. The table lists approximately 110,000 clones, roughly 85% of them singletons. This sequence joins TRBV2 and TRBJ2-1; D may be TRBD2 (6 bases). Material for sequencing was peripheral blood. This sequence was found in a human donor in a cohort sampled during active COVID-19. The CDR3 loop is CASTPGLNNEQFF. The CDR3 DNA sequence: TGTGCCAGTACCCCGGGACTCAACAATGAGCAGTTCTTC.